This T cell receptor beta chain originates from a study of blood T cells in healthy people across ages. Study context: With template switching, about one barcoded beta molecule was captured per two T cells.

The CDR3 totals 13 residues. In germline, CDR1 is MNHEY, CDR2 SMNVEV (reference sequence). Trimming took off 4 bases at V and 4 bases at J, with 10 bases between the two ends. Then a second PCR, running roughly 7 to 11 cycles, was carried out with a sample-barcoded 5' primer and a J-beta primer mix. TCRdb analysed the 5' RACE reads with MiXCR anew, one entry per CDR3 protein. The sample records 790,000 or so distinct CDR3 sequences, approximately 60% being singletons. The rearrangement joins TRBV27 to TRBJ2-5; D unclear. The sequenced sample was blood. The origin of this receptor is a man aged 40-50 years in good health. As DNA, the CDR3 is TGTGCCAGCAGTTGGTCTGGAACAGAGACCCAGTACTTC. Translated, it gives CASSWSGTETQYF.